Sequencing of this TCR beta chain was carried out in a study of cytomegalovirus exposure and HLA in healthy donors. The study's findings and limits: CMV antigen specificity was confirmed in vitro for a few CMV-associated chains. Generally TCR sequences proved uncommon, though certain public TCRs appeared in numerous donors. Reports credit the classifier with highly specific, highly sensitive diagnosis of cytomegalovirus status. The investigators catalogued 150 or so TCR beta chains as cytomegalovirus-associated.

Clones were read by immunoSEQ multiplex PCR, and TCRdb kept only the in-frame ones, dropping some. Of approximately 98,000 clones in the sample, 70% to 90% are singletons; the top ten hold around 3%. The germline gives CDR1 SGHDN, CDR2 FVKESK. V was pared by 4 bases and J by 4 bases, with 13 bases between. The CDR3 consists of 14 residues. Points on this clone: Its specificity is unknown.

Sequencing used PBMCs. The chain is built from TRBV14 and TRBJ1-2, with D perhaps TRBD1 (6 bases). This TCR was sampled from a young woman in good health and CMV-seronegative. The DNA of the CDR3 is TGTGCCAGCAGCCCGGGGGGCGCGATCTATGGCTACACCTTC. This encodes CASSPGGAIYGYTF.